This T cell receptor beta chain was sequenced in a study of blood T cell repertoires in COVID-19. On the study more broadly: The United States, Italy and Spain were the sources of the acute and convalescent COVID-19 samples.

This CDR3 has 13 residues. The ends were cut back, 4 bases at V and 8 bases at J, with 11 bases in the middle. The germline V gene has CDR1 SEHNR and CDR2 FQNEAQ (reference sequence). Data came from immunoSEQ multiplex PCR; TCRdb stores just in-frame clones and leaves some out. There are about 280,000 clones in the sample; approximately 90% occur only once, and about 3% lies in the top ten. The chain has TRBV7-9 and TRBJ1-4; unclear D gene. The receptor's source is a woman in her twenties or thirties with active or convalescent COVID-19. The sample comprised peripheral blood. The CDR3 DNA sequence: TGTGCCAGCAGCTCGGGAGGGAGAGAAAAACTGTTTTTT. Its protein product is CASSSGGREKLFF.